The next 7 T cell receptor beta chains were all read from a single sample in a study of long-term antiretroviral therapy in people with HIV. They ran version v3.0 of the immunoSEQ assay at survey level. TCRdb's copy holds only in-frame clones and misses some; the assay was immunoSEQ multiplex PCR. The sample contains roughly 19,000 clones, approximately 83% of which appear only once. The specimen comprised unsorted PBMCs, sampled 1.2 years after starting antiretroviral therapy. Receptor source: a woman aged 40 to 55 with HIV.

The CDR3 is CASSPGHLENTEAFF. The CDR3 bases are TGCGCCAGCAGCCCGGGACACCTAGAGAACACTGAAGCTTTCTTT. The rearrangement links TRBV5-1 to TRBJ1-1; D may be TRBD1 (6 bases). The CDR3 covers 15 residues. V lost 4 bases and J lost 1, with 14 bases in between. Germline V gene data show CDR1 as SGHRS and CDR2 as YFSETQ.

J is TRBJ2-1 and V is TRBV7-8; maybe TRBD2 (5 bases). The V and J ends lost 5 bases and 16 bases respectively, with 18 bases between them. Germline values: CDR1 SGHVS, CDR2 FQNEAQ. The CDR3 has 12 residues. CDR3 bases: TGTGCCAGCAGCCCTACTGTCGGGAAGTCTTTCTTC. This translates into CASSPTVGKSFF.

The rearrangement links TRBV4-1 to TRBJ1-5; 7 positions match TRBD1. The trim removed 1 base at V and 0 bases at J, leaving 9 bases unmatched. Germline V lookup: CDR1 MGHRA, CDR2 YSYEKL. CDR3 length: 18 amino acids. The CDR3 region has the DNA TGCGCCAGCAGCCAAGTCCAGGGGGGTGGATATAGCAATCAGCCCCAGCATTTT. Translating gives CASSQVQGGGYSNQPQHF.

J is TRBJ2-7 and V is TRBV9; no firm D call. The V gene's germline CDR1 is SGDLS and CDR2 YYNGEE. V shed 0 bases and J shed 5 bases, with 12 bases lying between them. The CDR3 is 14 residues long. CDR3 DNA: TGTGCCAGCAGCGTAGTCAGTGGCTTTAACGAGCAGTACTTC. It yields the protein CASSVVSGFNEQYF.

This clone was counted a single time. V and J are TRBV30 and TRBJ2-1; TRBD1 aligns across 9 bases. V dropped 5 bases and J dropped 7; count of bases not matched to a gene: 3. CDR3 length equals 12 residues. Per germline, CDR1 GTSNPN and CDR2 SVGIG (reference sequence). In DNA form, the CDR3 reads TGTGCCTGGGGGACAGGGTATAATGAGCAGTTCTTC. Translating it yields CAWGTGYNEQFF.

The V call is TRBV29-1, the J call TRBJ2-1; tentative D call: TRBD2 (6 bases). This CDR3 is 15 amino acids long. Germline V gene lookup returns CDR1 SQVTM and CDR2 ANQGSEA. Trimming pared 5 bases from V and 7 bases from J, leaving 21 bases between. For the CDR3, the DNA is TGCAGCGTTCGGGGAATTAGCGGAGCGCGGAATGAGCAGTTCTTC. Its translation is CSVRGISGARNEQFF.

V gene TRBV7-2 combines with J gene TRBJ2-7; possibly TRBD1 for D (5 bases). V lost 1 base to trimming and J lost 5 bases, with 21 bases between them. The V gene's germline CDR1 is SGHTA and CDR2 FQGNSA. The CDR3 sequence is 17 residues long. As DNA, the CDR3 is TGTGCCAGCAGCTTAGGTCGGGTTGGGGCTAGGAGTCACGAGCAGTACTTC. Encoded protein: CASSLGRVGARSHEQYF.